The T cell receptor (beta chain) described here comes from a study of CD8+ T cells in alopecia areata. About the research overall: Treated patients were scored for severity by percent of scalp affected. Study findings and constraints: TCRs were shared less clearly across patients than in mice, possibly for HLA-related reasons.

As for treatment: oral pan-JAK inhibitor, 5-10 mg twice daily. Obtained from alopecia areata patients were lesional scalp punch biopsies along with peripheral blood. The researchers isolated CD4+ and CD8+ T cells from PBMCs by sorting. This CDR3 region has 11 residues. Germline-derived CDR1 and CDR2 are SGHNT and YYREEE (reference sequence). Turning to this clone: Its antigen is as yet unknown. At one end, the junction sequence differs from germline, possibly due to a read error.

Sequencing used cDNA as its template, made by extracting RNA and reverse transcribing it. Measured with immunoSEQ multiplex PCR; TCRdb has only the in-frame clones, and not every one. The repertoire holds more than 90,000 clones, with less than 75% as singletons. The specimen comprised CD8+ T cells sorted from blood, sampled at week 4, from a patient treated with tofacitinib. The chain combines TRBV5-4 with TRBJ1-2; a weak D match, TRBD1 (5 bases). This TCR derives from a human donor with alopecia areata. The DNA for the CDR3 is TGTGCCAGCAGTTTGGGGGAAAACTACACCTTC. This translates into CASSLGENYTF.